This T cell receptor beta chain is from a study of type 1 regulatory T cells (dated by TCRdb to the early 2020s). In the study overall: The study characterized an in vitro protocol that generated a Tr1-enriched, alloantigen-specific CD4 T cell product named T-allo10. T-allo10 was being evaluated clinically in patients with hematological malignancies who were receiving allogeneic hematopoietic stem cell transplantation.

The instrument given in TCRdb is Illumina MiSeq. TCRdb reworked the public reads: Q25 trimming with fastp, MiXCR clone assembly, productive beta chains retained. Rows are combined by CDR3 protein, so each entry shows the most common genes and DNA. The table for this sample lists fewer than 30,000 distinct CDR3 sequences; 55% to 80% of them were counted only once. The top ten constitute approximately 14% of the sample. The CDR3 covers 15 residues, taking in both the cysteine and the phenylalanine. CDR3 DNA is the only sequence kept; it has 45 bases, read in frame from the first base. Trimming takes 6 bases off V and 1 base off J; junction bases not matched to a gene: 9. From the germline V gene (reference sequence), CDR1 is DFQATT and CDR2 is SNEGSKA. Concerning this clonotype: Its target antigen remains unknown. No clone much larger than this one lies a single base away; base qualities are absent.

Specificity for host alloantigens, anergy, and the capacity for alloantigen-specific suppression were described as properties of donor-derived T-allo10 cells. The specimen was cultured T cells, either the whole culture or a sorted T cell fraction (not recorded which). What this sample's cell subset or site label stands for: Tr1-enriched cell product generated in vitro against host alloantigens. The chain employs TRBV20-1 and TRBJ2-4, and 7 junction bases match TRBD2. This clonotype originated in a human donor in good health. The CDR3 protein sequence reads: CSARPSGGAKNIQYF. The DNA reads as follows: TGCAGTGCCCGCCCTAGCGGAGGGGCCAAAAACATTCAGTACTTC.